The next 20 T cell receptor beta chains were all read from a single sample in a study of OX40 agonist ivuxolimab in advanced cancers. Clones were read by immunoSEQ multiplex PCR, and TCRdb kept only the in-frame ones, dropping some. The sample contains roughly 70,000 clones, 80% to 90% of which appear only once. Material: CD4+ or CD8+ T cells sorted from blood, obtained in a trial of the OX40 agonist ivuxolimab. The source is an adult with an advanced solid tumor such as melanoma, head and neck, liver or kidney cancer.

The chain couples TRBV7-9 to TRBJ2-5; D is tentatively TRBD1 or TRBD2 (6 bases each). The CDR3 is 16 amino acids. Germline CDR1 and CDR2: SEHNR and FQNEAQ (reference sequence). The V gene lost 3 bases and the J gene lost 4 bases, with 18 bases spanning the gap. The CDR3 protein is CASSFSGAGTGETQYF. CDR3 sequence (DNA): TGTGCCAGCAGCTTCTCGGGGGCAGGGACGGGAGAGACCCAGTACTTC.

Here the CDR3 reads CASSPGRRESPGNGYTF. For the CDR3, the DNA is TGTGCCAGCAGCCCCGGTCGGAGGGAAAGCCCCGGGAATGGCTACACCTTC. This chain links TRBV11-2 with TRBJ1-2; D is unclear. CDR3 size: 17 residues. From germline, CDR1 is SGHAT and CDR2 FQNNGV. V was trimmed by 5 bases and J by 6 bases, leaving 25 bases between them.

The chain links TRBV9 to TRBJ1-3; no clear D gene. This CDR3 contains 13 residues. V was trimmed by 0 bases and J by 2 bases, leaving 3 bases between them. The germline gives CDR1 SGDLS, CDR2 YYNGEE. For the CDR3, the DNA is TGTGCCAGCAGCGTAGTTCCTGGAAACACCATATATTTT. The encoded protein is CASSVVPGNTIYF.

A word on this clone: At one boundary the junction diverges from the germline segment, which might be a read error. The genes are TRBV13 and TRBJ2-2; weak D call: TRBD2 (5 bases). The germline V gene has CDR1 PRHDT and CDR2 FYEKMQ (reference sequence). This CDR3 comprises 15 residues. CDR3 in amino acids: CASSSPRAPHRGAVF. CDR3 DNA sequence: TGTGCCAGCAGTTCTCCGAGGGCGCCACACCGGGGAGCTGTTTTT.

The gene calls are TRBV19 and TRBJ2-2; 9 positions agree with TRBD1. CDR1 is LNHDA and CDR2 is SQIVND in the germline V gene (reference sequence). This CDR3 comprises 15 residues. The junction had 7 bases not matched to a gene; V was cut back by 9 bases and J by 2 bases. CDR3 sequence (DNA): TGTGCCAGCCACCCGGGACAGGGCAACACCGGGGAGCTGTTTTTT. Its translation is CASHPGQGNTGELFF.

The chain joins TRBV6-4 to TRBJ2-3; possible D gene TRBD2, 5 bases. V lost 0 bases, J lost 0 bases, and 10 bases lay in between. Germline-derived CDR1 and CDR2 are MRHNA and SNTAGT. This CDR3 comprises 16 residues. This CDR3 reads CASSDSYWESTDTQYF. CDR3 bases: TGTGCCAGCAGTGACTCGTATTGGGAGAGCACAGATACGCAGTATTTT.

The count of this clone is one. The rearrangement joins TRBV2 to TRBJ1-6; D gene unclear. The V end was cut by 5 bases, the J end by 14 bases, with 16 bases between. CDR1 and CDR2 from the germline V gene are SNHLY and FYNNEI. This CDR3 region has 13 residues. The chain's CDR3 is CASSSRDKFALHF. CDR3 in DNA: TGTGCCAGCAGTAGTAGGGATAAGTTCGCCCTCCACTTT.

This sequence joins TRBV29-1 and TRBJ1-2; D is perhaps TRBD1 (6 bases). Trimming shortened V by 4 bases and J by 2 bases, and 14 bases separated the two germline ends. The germline gives CDR1 SQVTM, CDR2 ANQGSEA. The length of the CDR3 is 14 residues. Written as DNA, the CDR3 is TGCAGCGTTGTTGGGGGGGACACAAACTATGGCTACACCTTC. This gives the protein CSVVGGDTNYGYTF.

The V gene is TRBV7-8, the J gene TRBJ2-7; TRBD1 might be the D (5 bases). V gave up 5 bases and J gave up 4 bases, with 12 bases separating them. The germline gives CDR1 SGHVS, CDR2 FQNEAQ. This CDR3 region has 13 residues. The CDR3 protein is CASSEETVYEQYF. The CDR3 nucleotides are TGTGCCAGCAGCGAAGAGACAGTTTACGAGCAGTACTTC.

V gene TRBV6-6 combines with J gene TRBJ2-2; D is undetermined. CDR3 length: 14 residues. Trimming removed 2 bases from V and 5 bases from J, with 9 bases in between. The germline gives CDR1 MNHNY, CDR2 SVGAGI (reference sequence). The CDR3 bases are TGTGCCAGCAGTTACAGTCTAGAGACCGGGGAGCTGTTTTTT. Amino acid sequence: CASSYSLETGELFF.

The chain couples TRBV10-1 to TRBJ1-2; D is uncertain. The CDR3 runs 14 residues. Germline assignment: CDR1 WNHNN and CDR2 SYGVQD (reference sequence). The V gene lost 6 bases and the J gene lost 0 bases, with 11 bases spanning the gap. The CDR3 DNA reads as TGCGCCAGCAGCCACTGGAGCACTAACTATGGCTACACCTTC. Encoded protein: CASSHWSTNYGYTF.

V and J are TRBV14 and TRBJ2-3, with 11 bases matching TRBD2. This CDR3 is 15 amino acids long. Germline V gene data show CDR1 as SGHDN and CDR2 as FVKESK. V gave up 4 bases and J gave up 7 bases; unmatched junction bases: 7. The CDR3 spells CASSREGLAANTQYF. As DNA, the CDR3 is TGTGCCAGCAGCCGCGAGGGACTAGCGGCCAATACGCAGTATTTT.

V gene TRBV6-4 combines with J gene TRBJ1-5, with D possibly matching TRBD1 (6 bases). CDR1 and CDR2 (germline): MRHNA, SNTAGT. Between the trimmed V and J ends, which lost 6 bases and 2 bases, there was a span of 14 bases. This CDR3 has 15 amino acids. In DNA, the CDR3 is TGTGCCAGCAGCCCACAGGGTGGCGGCAATCAGCCCCAGCATTTT. As protein: CASSPQGGGNQPQHF.

In nucleotides, the CDR3 is TGTGCCAGCGGACAGGGGGCAATTTGGGAGCAGTTCTTC. As protein: CASGQGAIWEQFF. V gene TRBV28 combines with J gene TRBJ2-1, with 11 bases aligning to TRBD1. Unmatched junction bases numbered 7, after V lost 8 bases and J lost 10 bases. The V gene's germline CDR1 is MDHEN and CDR2 SYDVKM. The CDR3 contains 13 residues.

The CDR3 region has the DNA TGTGCCTGGACGAGAAAGGGGATCTTCGGCACTGAAGCTTTCTTT. Translated, it gives CAWTRKGIFGTEAFF. The rearrangement uses TRBV30 and TRBJ1-1; possible D gene TRBD1, 5 bases. This CDR3 has 15 residues. From germline, CDR1 is GTSNPN and CDR2 SVGIG (reference sequence). V dropped 4 bases and J dropped 4 bases, with 19 bases sitting between them.

A few counts support this clone. The chain combines TRBV5-1 with TRBJ2-1; no clear D gene. Germline assignment: CDR1 SGHRS and CDR2 YFSETQ. This CDR3 has 12 amino acids. V lost 1 base to trimming and J lost 5 bases, with 4 bases between them. Written as DNA, the CDR3 is TGCGCCAGCAGCTTGCTGAACAATGAGCAGTTCTTC. This translates into CASSLLNNEQFF.

This clone was recorded a few times. This chain links TRBV18 with TRBJ2-5; TRBD1 matches 7 bases. J was trimmed by 1 base and V by 4 bases; bases with no gene match: 3. CDR1 and CDR2 from the germline V gene are KGHSH and LQKENI. The CDR3 has 14 residues. In DNA form, the CDR3 reads TGTGCCAGCTCACTCGACAGGGCCCAAGAGACCCAGTACTTC. This encodes CASSLDRAQETQYF. The whole variable domain, remainder taken from reference TRBV18 and TRBJ2-5, is NAGVMQNPRHLVRRRGQEARLRCSPMKGHSHVYWYRQLPEEGLKFMVYLQKENIIDESGMPKERFSAEFPKEGPSILRIQQVVRGDSAAYFCASSLDRAQETQYFGPGTRLLVL.

V usage is TRBV19 and J usage is TRBJ2-1; tentatively, D is TRBD1 or TRBD2 (5 bases each). V dropped 4 bases and J dropped 8 bases, with 15 bases sitting between them. Germline loops: CDR1 LNHDA, CDR2 SQIVND (reference sequence). The CDR3 runs to 14 residues. CDR3 region: CASSNERLGDEQFF. The DNA of the CDR3 is TGTGCCAGTAGTAACGAACGGTTGGGGGATGAGCAGTTCTTC.

Only a few counts were recorded for this clone. The V and J genes are TRBV4-2 and TRBJ2-3; D not resolved. CDR3 length: 13 residues. Trimming removed 3 bases at V and 6 bases at J, with 10 bases between. Germline CDR1 and CDR2: LGHNA and YNFKEQ. CDR3 sequence reads: CASSQVGVDTQYF. CDR3 nucleotide sequence: TGTGCCAGCAGCCAGGTTGGGGTGGATACGCAGTATTTT.

The chain combines TRBV7-6 with TRBJ1-1; D remains ambiguous. CDR3 size: 11 residues. Germline loops: CDR1 SGHVS, CDR2 FNYEAQ. The V end lost 5 bases, the J end lost 11 bases, and 12 bases lay between the germline ends. The CDR3 here is CASSADMWAFF. As DNA, the CDR3 is TGTGCCAGCAGCGCTGATATGTGGGCTTTCTTT.